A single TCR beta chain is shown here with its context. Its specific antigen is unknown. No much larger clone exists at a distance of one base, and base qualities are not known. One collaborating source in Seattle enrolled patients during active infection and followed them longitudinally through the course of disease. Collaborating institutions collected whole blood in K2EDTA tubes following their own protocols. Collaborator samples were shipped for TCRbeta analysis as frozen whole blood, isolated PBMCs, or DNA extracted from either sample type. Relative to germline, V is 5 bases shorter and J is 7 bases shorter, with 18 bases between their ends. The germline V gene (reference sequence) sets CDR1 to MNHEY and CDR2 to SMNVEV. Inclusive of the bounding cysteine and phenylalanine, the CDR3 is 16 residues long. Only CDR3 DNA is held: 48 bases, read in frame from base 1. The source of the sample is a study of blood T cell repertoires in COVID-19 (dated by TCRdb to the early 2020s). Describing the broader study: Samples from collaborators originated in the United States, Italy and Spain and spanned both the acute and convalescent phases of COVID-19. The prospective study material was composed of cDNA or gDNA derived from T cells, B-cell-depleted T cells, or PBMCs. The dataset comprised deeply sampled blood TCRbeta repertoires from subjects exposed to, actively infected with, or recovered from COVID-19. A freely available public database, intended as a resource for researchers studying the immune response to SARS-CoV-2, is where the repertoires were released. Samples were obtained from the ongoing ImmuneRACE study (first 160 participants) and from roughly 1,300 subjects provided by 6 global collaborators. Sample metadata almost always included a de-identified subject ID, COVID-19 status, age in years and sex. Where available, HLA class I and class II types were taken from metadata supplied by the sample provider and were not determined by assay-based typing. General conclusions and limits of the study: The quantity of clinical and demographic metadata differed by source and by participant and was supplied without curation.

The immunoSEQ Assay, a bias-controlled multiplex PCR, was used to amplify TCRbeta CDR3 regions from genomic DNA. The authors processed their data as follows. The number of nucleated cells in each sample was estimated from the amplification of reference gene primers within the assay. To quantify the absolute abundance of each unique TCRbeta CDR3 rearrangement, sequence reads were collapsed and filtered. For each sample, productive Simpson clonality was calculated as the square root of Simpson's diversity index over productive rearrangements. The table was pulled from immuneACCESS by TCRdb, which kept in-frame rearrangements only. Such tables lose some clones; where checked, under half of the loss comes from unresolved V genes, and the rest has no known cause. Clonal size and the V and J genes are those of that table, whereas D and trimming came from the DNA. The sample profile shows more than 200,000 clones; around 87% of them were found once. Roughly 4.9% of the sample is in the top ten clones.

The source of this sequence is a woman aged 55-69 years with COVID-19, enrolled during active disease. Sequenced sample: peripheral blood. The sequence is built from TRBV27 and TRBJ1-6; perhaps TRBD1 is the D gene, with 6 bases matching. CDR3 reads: CASSLGGPWGNSPLHF. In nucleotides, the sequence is TGTGCCAGCAGTCTCGGGGGGCCCTGGGGGAATTCACCCCTCCACTTT.